The rows below give T cell receptor beta chains drawn from one sample of a study of OX40 agonist ivuxolimab in advanced cancers. Assay: immunoSEQ multiplex PCR; the TCRdb copy retains only in-frame clones and omits some. The sample carries some 70,000 clones, approximately 86% recorded once. Sequenced material: CD4+ or CD8+ T cells sorted from blood, taken in a trial of the OX40 agonist ivuxolimab. The receptors here all came from an adult with an advanced solid tumor such as melanoma, head and neck, liver or kidney cancer. Each CDR3 is given with its conserved first and last residue. Fields, in order: V gene, clone size, D gene, CDR3 length, J gene, CDR3 protein, CDR3 DNA. D genes are given only for firm matches. A row's size may be missing; if present it is once, few, many or a size class.

>TRBV9|NA|TRBD2|15|TRBJ2-2
CASSPRDYRTGELFF
TGTGCCAGCAGCCCCCGGGACTATCGCACCGGGGAGCTGTTTTTT
>TRBV14|NA|NA|14|TRBJ2-6
CASSQFSGANVLTF
TGTGCCAGCAGCCAGTTCTCTGGGGCCAACGTCCTGACTTTC
>TRBV2|NA|TRBD2|16|TRBJ2-5
CASSQGLAGVDETQYF
TGTGCCAGCAGTCAGGGACTAGCGGGGGTGGATGAGACCCAGTACTTC
>TRBV6-7|NA|NA|11|TRBJ1-1
CAIRPRGEAFF
TGTGCCATCCGCCCGCGAGGTGAAGCTTTCTTT
>TRBV19|NA|NA|16|TRBJ2-4
CASSIPGSRAKNIQYF
TGTGCCAGTAGTATCCCGGGGTCACGGGCCAAAAACATTCAGTACTTC
>TRBV5-4|NA|TRBD1|15|TRBJ2-7
CASSPGQGGTYEQYF
TGTGCCAGCAGCCCCGGCCAAGGGGGCACCTACGAGCAGTACTTC
>TRBV19|few|NA|14|TRBJ1-1
CASSIEAGNTEAFF
TGTGCCAGTAGTATAGAAGCAGGGAACACTGAAGCTTTCTTT
>TRBV5-1|NA|NA|13|TRBJ2-5
CASSLGRTETQYF
TGCGCCAGCAGCTTGGGAAGGACAGAGACCCAGTACTTC
>TRBV19|NA|NA|15|TRBJ2-2
CASSINDLTAGELFF
TGTGCCAGTAGTATAAATGACCTTACAGCCGGGGAGCTGTTTTTT
>TRBV2|NA|NA|13|TRBJ2-7
CASSKEDFYEQYF
TGTGCCAGCTCGAAGGAGGATTTTTACGAGCAGTACTTC
>TRBV30|NA|TRBD1|14|TRBJ1-6
CAWSPRQGTSPLHF
TGTGCCTGGAGTCCACGACAGGGTACATCACCCCTCCACTTT
>TRBV18|NA|NA|15|TRBJ2-1
CASSPQDSSYNEQFF
TGTGCCAGCTCACCACAGGACAGCTCCTACAATGAGCAGTTCTTC
>TRBV6-6|NA|TRBD1|14|TRBJ1-5
CASSYDRAYQPQHF
TGTGCCAGCAGTTACGACAGGGCCTATCAGCCCCAGCATTTT
>TRBV5-1|NA|NA|13|TRBJ2-3
CASSLAGVDTQYF
TGCGCCAGCAGCCTGGCTGGTGTGGATACGCAGTATTTT
>TRBV5-4|NA|NA|11|TRBJ1-2
CASSLGYGYTF
TGTGCCAGCAGCTTGGGTTATGGCTACACCTTC
>TRBV27|NA|NA|16|TRBJ2-5
CASKSAGSHIQETQYF
TGTGCCAGCAAGTCGGCGGGGTCCCATATTCAAGAGACCCAGTACTTC
>TRBV19|NA|TRBD2|20|TRBJ2-5
CASSLLSGTSGRASRETQYF
TGTGCCAGTAGTTTATTATCCGGGACTAGCGGGAGGGCCTCACGGGAGACCCAGTACTTC
>TRBV29-1|NA|NA|14|TRBJ1-2
CSVGSSTGNYGYTF
TGCAGCGTTGGTTCCAGCACGGGTAACTATGGCTACACCTTC
>TRBV6-1|NA|TRBD1|15|TRBJ1-6
CASREQGADNSPLHF
TGTGCCAGCAGGGAACAGGGGGCGGATAATTCACCCCTCCACTTT
>TRBV4-1|NA|TRBD2|17|TRBJ2-7
CASSQGLGLADPYEQYF
TGCGCCAGCAGCCAAGGCTTAGGACTAGCGGACCCCTACGAGCAGTACTTC
>TRBV5-8|NA|NA|14|TRBJ2-7
CASSSPTGRYEQYF
TGTGCCAGCAGCTCCCCGACGGGGAGGTACGAGCAGTACTTC
>TRBV6-1|NA|NA|15|TRBJ2-5
CASVISWVPGETQYF
TGTGCCAGCGTTATAAGTTGGGTCCCGGGGGAGACCCAGTACTTC
>TRBV10-3|once|NA|14|TRBJ1-1
CAISETVMNTEAFF
TGTGCCATCAGCGAGACAGTTATGAACACTGAAGCTTTCTTT
>TRBV5-6|NA|NA|17|TRBJ1-5
CASSLEVASTSNQPQHF
TGTGCCAGCAGCTTGGAAGTTGCTTCCACCAGCAATCAGCCCCAGCATTTT
>TRBV19|NA|NA|13|TRBJ1-4
CASRGSSNEKLFF
TGTGCCAGTAGAGGTAGCTCTAATGAAAAACTGTTTTTT
>TRBV7-3|NA|NA|15|TRBJ2-5
CASSPNVGRGETQYF
TGTGCCAGCAGCCCGAACGTGGGCCGGGGGGAGACCCAGTACTTC
>TRBV9|NA|NA|17|TRBJ1-5
CASSPSPLAGPNQPQHF
TGTGCCAGCAGCCCCTCCCCCCTGGCAGGTCCCAATCAGCCCCAGCATTTT
>TRBV6-5|NA|NA|14|TRBJ2-2
CASSYSTNSGELFF
TGTGCCAGCAGTTACTCGACCAACTCCGGGGAGCTGTTTTTT
>TRBV13|once|TRBD2|15|TRBJ2-3
CASSPLAGGTDTQYF
TGTGCCAGCAGCCCGCTAGCGGGGGGCACAGATACGCAGTATTTT
>TRBV28|once|NA|13|TRBJ2-7
CASSLYRAHEQYF
TGTGCCAGCAGTTTATACAGGGCCCACGAGCAGTACTTC
>TRBV7-3|NA|NA|15|TRBJ1-2
CASSPRAGSNYGYTF
TGTGCCAGCAGCCCCAGGGCTGGTAGTAACTATGGCTACACCTTC
>TRBV5-6|NA|NA|16|TRBJ2-6
CASSFRRFSGANVLTF
TGTGCCAGCAGCTTCCGAAGGTTCTCTGGGGCCAACGTCCTGACTTTC
>TRBV28|NA|NA|15|TRBJ2-7
CASNNPPQGFYEQYF
TGTGCCAGCAACAACCCCCCTCAGGGTTTCTACGAGCAGTACTTC
>TRBV19|once|TRBD1|17|TRBJ1-1
CASSMGPRQGRNTEAFF
TGTGCCAGTAGTATGGGTCCAAGACAGGGGAGGAACACTGAAGCTTTCTTT
>TRBV19|NA|NA|17|TRBJ1-6
CASSRQTDSHYNSPLHF
TGTGCCAGTAGTCGACAGACAGACTCCCACTATAATTCACCCCTCCACTTT
>TRBV28|once|NA|13|TRBJ1-5
CAGGAQGNQPQHF
TGTGCCGGGGGGGCGCAAGGCAATCAGCCCCAGCATTTT
>TRBV6-1|NA|NA|13|TRBJ2-5
CASRGGLQETQYF
TGTGCCAGCAGAGGCGGGCTGCAAGAGACCCAGTACTTC
>TRBV5-4|NA|NA|13|TRBJ2-3
CASSSSLTDTQYF
TGTGCCAGCAGCTCAAGTCTGACAGATACGCAGTATTTT
>TRBV10-2|NA|NA|14|TRBJ2-7
CASSEQRSSYEQYF
TGCGCCAGCAGTGAGCAGCGCAGTAGCTACGAGCAGTACTTC
>TRBV18|NA|TRBD1|16|TRBJ1-6
CASSPNAQGTNSPLHF
TGTGCCAGCTCCCCCAACGCACAGGGGACTAATTCACCCCTCCACTTT
>TRBV10-3|NA|TRBD2|16|TRBJ2-3
CAISDVAGGTTDTQYF
TGTGCCATCAGTGATGTAGCGGGAGGTACTACAGATACGCAGTATTTT
>TRBV4-2|NA|TRBD2|13|TRBJ2-3
CASSRGGTDTQYF
TGTGCCAGCAGCCGGGGGGGTACAGATACGCAGTATTTT
>TRBV18|NA|NA|15|TRBJ2-5
CASSPRSDSQETQYF
TGTGCCAGCTCACCTAGATCGGACAGCCAAGAGACCCAGTACTTC
>TRBV19|NA|NA|12|TRBJ1-2
CASTGTHYGYTF
TGTGCCAGTACAGGGACCCACTATGGCTACACCTTC
>TRBV19|NA|TRBD2|15|TRBJ2-7
CASSAGLAGGFEQYF
TGTGCCAGTAGTGCGGGACTAGCGGGTGGGTTCGAGCAGTACTTC
>TRBV7-2|NA|TRBD2|17|TRBJ2-3
CASSPTRRGVPTDTQYF
TGTGCCAGCAGCCCGACGCGGCGGGGGGTCCCGACAGATACGCAGTATTTT
>TRBV2|once|NA|15|TRBJ2-7
CASSEEGIGHSEQYF
TGTGCCAGCAGTGAGGAGGGGATCGGGCACTCCGAGCAGTACTTC
>TRBV18|NA|TRBD1|14|TRBJ1-1
CASSTGQGGTEAFF
TGTGCCAGCTCAACGGGACAGGGGGGCACTGAAGCTTTCTTT
>TRBV9|NA|TRBD1|16|TRBJ2-1
CASSVEPTGIGNEQFF
TGTGCCAGCAGCGTAGAGCCGACAGGGATCGGAAATGAGCAGTTCTTC
>TRBV6-5|NA|TRBD2|15|TRBJ2-7
CATTKRTSGVYEQYF
TGTGCCACCACGAAAAGGACTAGCGGGGTCTACGAGCAGTACTTC